This T cell receptor beta chain was sequenced for a study of blood T cell repertoires in COVID-19. Donors of Cohort 3 who recovered were those that had two negative PCRs, clearance, or symptom resolution. The data were produced by immunoSEQ multiplex PCR, yet TCRdb's version contains in-frame clones alone and is incomplete. The sample holds 210,000 or so clones, approximately 80% seen once. CDR1 LNHDA and CDR2 SQIVND come from the germline V gene (reference sequence). Between the trimmed V and J ends, which lost 0 bases and 4 bases, there was a span of 15 bases. The CDR3 consists of 16 residues. This clone occurred a few times.

This TCR was recovered from a man in his sixties who had recovered from COVID-19. V and J are TRBV19 and TRBJ1-2; tentative D call: TRBD1 (6 bases). The sequenced sample was PBMCs or T cells enriched from blood (not recorded which). The CDR3 sequence is CASSIDYRARIYGYTF. The CDR3, as DNA: TGTGCCAGTAGTATAGATTACAGGGCCAGGATCTATGGCTACACCTTC.